Listed here are 28 T cell receptor beta chains from one sample, sequenced in a study of blood T cell repertoires in COVID-19. Clones were sequenced by immunoSEQ multiplex PCR, and TCRdb holds only the in-frame ones, with some missing. The repertoire holds about 160,000 clones, less than 85% seen once, with 2.5% to 4% in the top ten. Sequenced: peripheral blood. These receptors all stem from a human donor with acute or convalescent COVID-19. The donor label of this sample is uncertain.

The CDR3, as DNA: TGCGCCAGCAGCCAAGATCCTAGCGGAAATCTGCTAGCCAAAAACATTCAGTACTTC. Its translation: CASSQDPSGNLLAKNIQYF. J is TRBJ2-4 and V is TRBV4-1; 7 bases are shared with TRBD2. The CDR3 totals 19 residues. Germline CDR1 MGHRA, CDR2 YSYEKL. V lost 0 bases, J lost 0 bases, and 11 bases stayed unmatched.

The rearrangement uses TRBV19 and TRBJ1-2, with TRBD1 matching over 7 bases. The germline gives CDR1 LNHDA, CDR2 SQIVND (reference sequence). The CDR3 covers 15 residues. Trimming removed 3 bases from V and 4 bases from J; junction bases left unmatched: 8. CDR3 amino acids: CASSIPTGVFYGYTF. CDR3 bases: TGTGCCAGTAGTATCCCCACAGGGGTCTTCTATGGCTACACCTTC.

The rearrangement uses TRBV3-1 (or the pseudogene TRBV3-2) and TRBJ2-7, with TRBD1 matching over 7 bases. Per the germline V gene, CDR1 is LGHDT and CDR2 is YNNKEL (reference sequence). The V and J ends lost 0 bases and 2 bases, in that order; junction bases with no gene match: 4. The CDR3 runs 15 residues. The CDR3 protein is CASSQDGTGAYEQYF. Here the CDR3 DNA reads TGTGCCAGCAGCCAAGACGGAACAGGGGCCTACGAGCAGTACTTC.

This clone was counted between two and nine times. CDR3 bases: TGTGCCAGCAATACGGGACAGCACAATGAGCAGTTCTTC. It codes for CASNTGQHNEQFF. J is TRBJ2-1 and V is TRBV27; 7 bases agree with TRBD1. The CDR3 covers 13 residues. V dropped 7 bases and J dropped 5; count of bases not matched to a gene: 5. Looked up from germline, CDR1 is MNHEY and CDR2 is SMNVEV (reference sequence).

CDR3 bases: TGTGCCAGCAGTGGCGGGACGCCTTGGGATCAGCCCCAGCATTTT. This sequence encodes CASSGGTPWDQPQHF. The chain couples TRBV6-4 to TRBJ1-5; D might be TRBD1 (5 bases). V lost 4 bases and J lost 5, with 15 bases in between. The CDR3 covers 15 residues. The V gene's germline CDR1 is MRHNA and CDR2 SNTAGT.

The V gene is TRBV19, the J gene TRBJ2-5; the match to TRBD1 covers 12 bases. J lost 9 bases, V lost 1 base, and 18 bases had no gene match. CDR1 LNHDA and CDR2 SQIVND come from the germline V gene (reference sequence). The CDR3 runs to 19 residues. The chain's CDR3 is CASSIGDRGRPVPPLSQYF. The CDR3 DNA reads TGTGCCAGTAGTATAGGGGACAGGGGGCGGCCGGTCCCCCCCTTGTCCCAGTACTTC.

The chain links TRBV10-2 to TRBJ2-7, with D perhaps matching TRBD2 (6 bases). V was pared by 0 bases and J by 3 bases, with 21 bases between. This CDR3 is built from 18 residues. The germline CDR1 and CDR2 sequences are WSHSY and SAAADI. The CDR3 DNA reads TGCGCCAGCAGTGAGTCGCGGGGTCGAGCTGGGCGGTACTACGAGCAGTACTTC. It encodes CASSESRGRAGRYYEQYF.

The chain carries TRBV5-1 and TRBJ2-7; TRBD1 aligns across 9 bases. The V gene end was trimmed by 4 bases and the J gene end by 2 bases; junction bases not matched to a gene: 13. Germline lookup yields CDR1 SGHRS and CDR2 YFSETQ. The CDR3 is made up of 17 amino acids. Written as DNA, the CDR3 is TGCGCCAGCAGCCCGTTTGTGGGTGACAGGGGGACCTACGAGCAGTACTTC. This gives the protein CASSPFVGDRGTYEQYF.

The J gene is TRBJ2-5, the V gene TRBV30; 8 nucleotides align to TRBD2. The CDR3 covers 16 residues. The V and J ends lost 3 bases and 4 bases, in that order; junction bases with no gene match: 13. Germline-derived CDR1 and CDR2 are GTSNPN and SVGIG (reference sequence). CDR3 nucleotide sequence: TGTGCCTGGAGCCCCGCGGCGCGGGGGGCGCGAGAGACCCAGTACTTC. This sequence encodes CAWSPAARGARETQYF. Variable domain in full (rest from reference TRBV30 and TRBJ2-5): SQTIHQWPATLVQPVGSPLSLECTVEGTSNPNLYWYRQAAGRGLQLLFYSVGIGQISSEVPQNLSASRPQDRQFILSSKKLLLSDSGFYLCAWSPAARGARETQYFGPGTRLLVL.

This clone appeared a few times. V usage is TRBV30 and J usage is TRBJ2-7; weak D call: TRBD2 (6 bases). Trimming removed 3 bases at V and 1 base at J, with 19 bases between. CDR3 length: 16 amino acids. Germline V lookup: CDR1 GTSNPN, CDR2 SVGIG (reference sequence). CDR3 in DNA: TGTGCCTGGAGCGCCTTTTCTCGCGGGGTTTCCTACGAGCAGTACTTC. It codes for CAWSAFSRGVSYEQYF. Full variable domain (outside the CDR3, taken from reference TRBV30 and TRBJ2-7): SQTIHQWPATLVQPVGSPLSLECTVEGTSNPNLYWYRQAAGRGLQLLFYSVGIGQISSEVPQNLSASRPQDRQFILSSKKLLLSDSGFYLCAWSAFSRGVSYEQYFGPGTRLTVT.

The rearrangement links TRBV3-1 (or the pseudogene TRBV3-2) to TRBJ1-6; 7 nucleotides agree with TRBD1. Germline V gene data show CDR1 as LGHDT and CDR2 as YNNKEL (reference sequence). The CDR3 runs 14 residues. The V and J ends lost 6 bases and 9 bases, in that order; junction bases with no gene match: 8. The CDR3: CASSADRATSPLHF. The CDR3 nucleotides read TGTGCCAGCAGTGCCGACAGGGCCACTTCACCCCTCCACTTT.

The chain employs TRBV6-4 and TRBJ2-5; 10 bases fit TRBD2. V was pared by 2 bases and J by 4 bases, with 4 bases of the junction left unmatched. Germline V gene lookup returns CDR1 MRHNA and CDR2 SNTAGT. The CDR3 covers 15 residues. This CDR3 is CASSDGSGGRETQYF. The CDR3 DNA reads as TGTGCCAGCAGTGACGGTAGCGGGGGGAGAGAGACCCAGTACTTC.

The chain recombines TRBV2 with TRBJ1-2, with 10 bases identical to TRBD1. V shed 6 bases, J shed 7 bases, and the junction held 8 bases outside the gene matches. CDR1 is SNHLY and CDR2 is FYNNEI in the germline V gene. The CDR3 has 14 amino acids. The CDR3 protein is CASRGTGDSFGYTF. DNA for the CDR3: TGTGCCAGCAGAGGGACAGGGGATAGTTTTGGCTACACCTTC.

This chain uses TRBV6-2 or TRBV6-3 with TRBJ1-1; D call uncertain. The V gene's germline CDR1 is MNHEY and CDR2 SVGEGT. This CDR3 contains 13 residues. V lost 6 bases, J lost 8 bases, and 16 bases lay in between. CDR3: CASSLNPAPEAFF. In DNA form, the CDR3 reads TGTGCCAGCAGCTTAAATCCAGCGCCGGAAGCTTTCTTT.

The chain joins TRBV3-1 (or the pseudogene TRBV3-2) to TRBJ1-1, with TRBD1 as a possible D gene (5 bases). The CDR3 contains 14 residues. The germline V gene encodes CDR1 LGHDT and CDR2 YNNKEL (reference sequence). The V end was cut by 4 bases, the J end by 4 bases, with 13 bases between. CDR3 sequence (DNA): TGTGCCAGCAGCCCGGGGACTTTTACCACTGAAGCTTTCTTT. As protein: CASSPGTFTTEAFF.

The J gene is TRBJ2-5, the V gene TRBV7-2; D unclear. The V and J ends lost 4 bases and 4 bases respectively, with 4 bases between them. CDR1 and CDR2 from the germline V gene are SGHTA and FQGNSA. This CDR3 is 11 amino acids long. The CDR3 here is CASSSRETQYF. The CDR3 DNA reads as TGTGCCAGCAGCTCGCGAGAGACCCAGTACTTC. The whole variable domain, filled in from reference TRBV7-2 and TRBJ2-5, reads GAGVSQSPSNKVTEKGKDVELRCDPISGHTALYWYRQSLGQGLEFLIYFQGNSAPDKSGLPSDRFSAERTGGSVSTLTIQRTQQEDSAVYLCASSSRETQYFGPGTRLLVL.

The genes are TRBV6-6 and TRBJ1-2; 9 nucleotides agree with TRBD1. The CDR3 totals 15 residues. Germline V gives CDR1 MNHNY, CDR2 SVGAGI (reference sequence). J lost 6 bases, V lost 4 bases, and 9 bases had no gene match. The chain's CDR3 is CASSSSRDRVNGYTF. Here the CDR3 DNA reads TGTGCCAGCAGTTCCTCCCGGGACAGGGTCAATGGCTACACCTTC.

Regarding this clone: The junction departs from germline at one end; a sequencing error may be responsible. The chain's CDR3 is CASSLGRDRRFF. CDR3 bases: TGTGCCAGCAGCTTGGGAAGGGACAGGAGGTTTTTT. V usage is TRBV7-9 and J usage is TRBJ1-1, with TRBD1 matching over 8 bases. The CDR3 consists of 12 residues. CDR1 and CDR2 (germline): SEHNR, FQNEAQ (reference sequence). Full variable domain (rest looked up from reference TRBV7-9 and TRBJ1-1): DTGVSQNPRHKITKRGQNVTFRCDPISEHNRLYWYRQTLGQGPEFLTYFQNEAQLEKSRLLSDRFSAERPKGSFSTLEIQRTEQGDSAMYLCASSLGRDRRFFGQGTRLTVV.

CDR3 DNA: TGTGCCTGGAGTCAGGGGTGGGCTGGAAACACCATATATTTT. Translating gives CAWSQGWAGNTIYF. V gene TRBV30 combines with J gene TRBJ1-3, with a weak D call TRBD1 (6 bases). Between the trimmed V and J ends, which lost 2 bases and 2 bases, there was a span of 10 bases. Looked up from germline, CDR1 is GTSNPN and CDR2 is SVGIG (reference sequence). CDR3 length equals 14 residues.

Only one count was recorded for this clone. The chain recombines TRBV19 with TRBJ1-5; 8 bases align to TRBD1. Germline V CDR1 and CDR2: LNHDA, SQIVND (reference sequence). The CDR3 consists of 13 residues. The trim removed 6 bases at V and 6 bases at J, leaving 4 bases unmatched. The CDR3 here is CASRADRAQPQHF. The CDR3 coding sequence is TGTGCCAGTAGAGCGGACAGGGCTCAGCCCCAGCATTTT. The full variable domain, rest sourced from reference TRBV19 and TRBJ1-5, is DGGITQSPKYLFRKEGQNVTLSCEQNLNHDAMYWYRQDPGQGLRLIYYSQIVNDFQKGDIAEGYSVSREKKESFPLTVTSAQKNPTAFYLCASRADRAQPQHFGDGTRLSIL.

For this clone: Within the sample, other DNA sequences also encode this same CDR3. V usage is TRBV7-2 and J usage is TRBJ1-1; TRBD1 agrees at 7 bases. The junction had 4 bases not matched to a gene; V was cut back by 3 bases and J by 6 bases. The CDR3 has 13 residues. The V gene's germline CDR1 is SGHTA and CDR2 FQGNSA. CDR3 sequence: CASSFDRASEAFF. CDR3 DNA: TGTGCCAGCAGCTTCGACAGGGCTTCTGAAGCTTTCTTT.

The rearrangement links TRBV29-1 to TRBJ1-2; TRBD1 is a possible D gene (6 bases). The CDR3 runs 13 residues. Germline V gives CDR1 SQVTM, CDR2 ANQGSEA. V dropped 6 bases and J dropped 1 base, with 12 bases sitting between them. The CDR3 spells CSVATGLNYGYTF. DNA for the CDR3: TGCAGCGTGGCTACAGGGCTTAACTATGGCTACACCTTC.

A note on this clone: The junction departs from germline at one end; a sequencing error may be responsible. The chain has TRBV2 and TRBJ1-6; D not resolved. This CDR3 contains 12 residues. Germline CDR1 reads SNHLY; CDR2 reads FYNNEI. The CDR3 loop is CASSEQERSVSF. DNA of the CDR3: TGTGCCAGCAGTGAACAGGAACGTTCCGTCTCCTTT.

This chain's CDR3 is CASSSGGTANTEAFF. Written as DNA, the CDR3 is TGCGCCAGCAGCTCCGGAGGGACAGCGAACACTGAAGCTTTCTTT. This rearrangement joins TRBV5-1 to TRBJ1-1, with TRBD1 identical over 7 bases. The CDR3 spans 15 residues. Trimming cost V 3 bases and J 1 base; bases outside gene matches: 6. In germline, CDR1 is SGHRS, CDR2 YFSETQ.

This clone was picked up one time. The genes are TRBV5-1 and TRBJ2-1; D remains ambiguous. This CDR3 is built from 15 residues. The V gene's germline CDR1 is SGHRS and CDR2 YFSETQ. V was pared by 0 bases and J by 3 bases, with 10 bases between. The CDR3 is CASSLDLSHYNEQFF. The CDR3 DNA is TGCGCCAGCAGCTTGGATTTAAGCCACTACAATGAGCAGTTCTTC. Variable domain in full (rest from reference TRBV5-1 and TRBJ2-1): KAGVTQTPRYLIKTRGQQVTLSCSPISGHRSVSWYQQTPGQGLQFLFEYFSETQRNKGNFPGRFSGRQFSNSRSEMNVSTLELGDSALYLCASSLDLSHYNEQFFGPGTRLTVL.

The V gene is TRBV5-6, the J gene TRBJ2-2, with TRBD1 as a possible D gene (6 bases). This CDR3 has 17 residues. The germline gives CDR1 SGHDT, CDR2 YYEEEE. The germline V and J ends were trimmed by 4 bases and 6 bases, with 22 bases remaining between them. This CDR3 reads CASSPRGYRASSGELFF. In nucleotides, the CDR3 is TGTGCCAGCAGCCCTAGGGGTTACAGGGCAAGTTCCGGGGAGCTGTTTTTT.

The chain carries TRBV5-8 and TRBJ2-1; 8 nucleotides line up with TRBD2. CDR3 length equals 15 residues. CDR1 and CDR2 (germline): SGHTS, YDEGEE. The J segment lost 3 bases and the V segment lost 2 bases, leaving 4 bases of the junction unmatched. Here the CDR3 reads CASSLNRGGYNEQFF. The CDR3 DNA follows: TGTGCCAGCAGCTTAAACCGGGGGGGCTACAATGAGCAGTTCTTC.

The chain links TRBV28 to TRBJ2-3, with D possibly being TRBD2 (5 bases). The CDR3 runs 14 residues. The germline V gene has CDR1 MDHEN and CDR2 SYDVKM. V dropped 3 bases and J dropped 6 bases, with 13 bases sitting between them. CDR3 nucleotide sequence: TGTGCCAGCAGTTTCGGCGGGTCTTCCGATACGCAGTATTTT. Translating it yields CASSFGGSSDTQYF.